Shown below are 17 T cell receptor beta chains from a single sample sequenced in a study of CD8+CD57+ T cells in acquired aplastic anemia. According to the study, genomic DNA was the template for TCR beta VDJ and CDR3 profiling. TCRdb analysed the reads with MiXCR anew, one entry per CDR3 protein. The repertoire holds about 160,000 distinct CDR3 sequences, with approximately 44% as singletons. Sequencing input: sorted CD4+, CD8+, or CD8+CD57+ T cells (not recorded which) from PBMCs. Every receptor here comes from a human donor in good health.

The rearrangement joins TRBV10-3 to TRBJ1-1, with D tentatively TRBD1 (6 bases). The V and J ends lost 9 bases and 4 bases respectively, with 24 bases between them. There are 16 residues in the CDR3. Germline V gene lookup returns CDR1 ENHRY and CDR2 SYGVKD. This CDR3 reads CAILKGGAQKVTEAFF. The CDR3 DNA reads as TGTGCCATTCTTAAAGGGGGGGCGCAAAAGGTCACTGAAGCTTTCTTT.

The chain employs TRBV10-3 and TRBJ2-7; 7 nucleotides agree with TRBD1. After removal of 8 bases from V and 3 bases from J, the junction contained 4 bases not matched to a gene. This CDR3 is 12 amino acids long. Germline assignment: CDR1 ENHRY and CDR2 SYGVKD. Here the CDR3 reads CAIEGANYEQYF. The DNA for the CDR3 is TGTGCCATCGAGGGGGCAAACTACGAGCAGTACTTC.

J is TRBJ2-3 and V is TRBV20-1; D is perhaps TRBD2 (6 bases). This CDR3 is built from 16 residues. Germline V gives CDR1 DFQATT, CDR2 SNEGSKA (reference sequence). Between the trimmed V and J ends, which lost 8 bases and 0 bases, there was a span of 21 bases. The CDR3 is CSPRSVSGTSTDTQYF. CDR3 nucleotides: TGCAGTCCGCGAAGCGTTAGCGGAACTAGCACAGATACGCAGTATTTT.

This clonotype was seen many times. V is TRBV11-2 and J is TRBJ1-2; 7 bases map to TRBD1. Trimming at V came to 2 bases and at J to 3 bases, leaving 12 bases not matched to a gene. This CDR3 has 17 residues. Germline V gene lookup returns CDR1 SGHAT and CDR2 FQNNGV. The chain's CDR3 is CASSLFEGGASHYGYTF. DNA of the CDR3: TGTGCCAGCAGCTTATTTGAAGGGGGCGCTTCACACTATGGCTACACCTTC.

Notes on this clonotype: This CDR3 is missing its conserved last phenylalanine or tryptophan, likely due to a read error. The rearrangement links TRBV25-1 to TRBJ2-7; D not resolved. This CDR3 region has 14 residues. V was clipped by 5 bases and J by 7 bases, with 18 bases between them. Germline CDR1 and CDR2: MGHDK and SYGVNS. The chain's CDR3 is CASSYSTALGEQYL. The CDR3, as DNA: TGTGCCAGCAGTTACTCGACGGCCCTCGGGGAGCAGTACCTC.

Concerning this clonotype: Just one base apart from a much larger clone, this may be a read error. The chain links TRBV12-3 or TRBV12-4 to TRBJ2-3; TRBD1 aligns across 9 bases. CDR3 size: 12 residues. CDR3 region: CGTGQGPRVQYF. The CDR3 DNA follows: TGTGGGACGGGACAGGGTCCGAGGGTGCAGTATTTT.

For this clonotype: The junction departs from germline at one end; a sequencing error may be responsible. This chain joins TRBV10-2 and TRBJ2-1; the D gene is possibly TRBD1 (6 bases). Looked up from germline, CDR1 is WSHSY and CDR2 is SAAADI. The CDR3 has 13 amino acids. CDR3 in amino acids: CASSVVGAGEQFF. In DNA form, the CDR3 reads TGTGCCAGCAGCGTAGTGGGGGCGGGTGAGCAGTTCTTC.

The chain couples TRBV15 to TRBJ2-3; no firm D call. Germline V gene sequence: CDR1 LNHNV, CDR2 YYDKDF (reference sequence). The CDR3 has 13 amino acids. V was clipped by 0 bases and J by 4 bases, with 5 bases between them. CDR3 protein: CATSREWSDTQYF. CDR3 coding DNA: TGTGCCACCAGCAGAGAGTGGTCAGATACGCAGTATTTT.

In regard to this clonotype: The CDR3 does not end in the conserved phenylalanine or tryptophan, so this is likely a read error. The rearrangement links TRBV7-9 to TRBJ1-2; weak D call: TRBD1 (5 bases). V shed 1 base and J shed 6 bases, with 12 bases lying between them. This CDR3 is 14 amino acids long. Germline V gives CDR1 SEHNR, CDR2 FQNEAQ (reference sequence). The CDR3 DNA follows: TGTGCCAGCAGCTTAGGGGGGGTTCGAGATGGCTACACCTCC. This sequence encodes CASSLGGVRDGYTS.

Of note for this clonotype: A much more abundant neighbour one base away suggests this may be a read error. In DNA, the CDR3 is TGTGCCAGCAGCGACAGGGGGAGGGAGCAGCACTTC. Residues: CASSDRGREQHF. This chain links TRBV3-1 with TRBJ2-7; 9 bases fit TRBD1. CDR1 and CDR2 (germline): LGHDT, YNNKEL (reference sequence). The CDR3 sequence is 12 residues long.

This chain uses TRBV15 with TRBJ1-5; 8 bases map to TRBD1. This CDR3 region has 13 residues. Germline CDR1 LNHNV, CDR2 YYDKDF (reference sequence). Unmatched junction bases numbered 4, after V lost 8 bases and J lost 4 bases. CDR3 protein: CATGRQGNQPQHF. The CDR3 nucleotides are TGTGCCACCGGTCGACAGGGGAATCAGCCCCAGCATTTT.

This clonotype came up many times. V and J are TRBV5-1 and TRBJ1-1, with 7 bases fitting TRBD1. The J segment lost 0 bases and the V segment lost 5 bases, leaving 7 bases of the junction unmatched. CDR1 SGHRS and CDR2 YFSETQ come from the germline V gene. The CDR3 spans 15 residues. The CDR3 sequence: CASRRGGDLNTEAFF. The DNA of the CDR3 is TGCGCCAGCAGGAGAGGGGGCGATTTGAACACTGAAGCTTTCTTT.

V and J are TRBV5-1 and TRBJ2-1; the match to TRBD1 covers 8 bases. The trim removed 4 bases at V and 0 bases at J, leaving 3 bases unmatched. This CDR3 spans 15 amino acids. Germline CDR1 is SGHRS and CDR2 is YFSETQ. The CDR3 coding sequence is TGCGCCAGCAGCACAGGACAGGGCTCCTACAATGAGCAGTTCTTC. Translating gives CASSTGQGSYNEQFF.

The V and J genes are TRBV7-2 and TRBJ2-7; D unresolved. Trimming took off 4 bases at V and 0 bases at J, with 10 bases between the two ends. Germline CDR1 is SGHTA and CDR2 is FQGNSA. CDR3 length equals 14 residues. The CDR3 bases are TGTGCCAGCAGCTCACGGGTGGACTCCTACGAGCAGTACTTC. Its protein product is CASSSRVDSYEQYF.

This clonotype was detected a few times. The chain links TRBV7-6 to TRBJ1-1; D is ambiguous. Trimming pared 0 bases from V and 0 bases from J, leaving 2 bases between. The CDR3 spans 13 residues. From germline, CDR1 is SGHVS and CDR2 FNYEAQ. The CDR3, as DNA: TGTGCCAGCAGCTTAGCCCTGAACACTGAAGCTTTCTTT. It is translated as CASSLALNTEAFF.

This chain connects TRBV20-1 to TRBJ2-3; D remains ambiguous. From germline, CDR1 is DFQATT and CDR2 SNEGSKA (reference sequence). There are 11 residues in the CDR3. Between the trimmed V and J ends, which lost 3 bases and 3 bases, there was a span of 4 bases. CDR3 nucleotides: TGCAGTGCTAGTGAGACAGATACGCAGTATTTT. This encodes CSASETDTQYF.

The chain combines TRBV11-1 with TRBJ2-1; D might be TRBD2 (6 bases). V lost 5 bases and J lost 0, with 11 bases in between. The CDR3 loop spans 15 amino acids. Per germline, CDR1 SGHAT and CDR2 FQDESV (reference sequence). This CDR3 reads CASSRVTSSYNEQFF. CDR3 in DNA: TGTGCCAGCAGCCGAGTGACTAGCTCCTACAATGAGCAGTTCTTC.